Listed here is a single T cell receptor (beta chain). The antigen remains unidentified. Germline V gives CDR1 SQVTM, CDR2 ANQGSEA. V shed 7 bases and J shed 6 bases, with 9 bases lying between them. The CDR3 is 11 amino acids. One entry per CDR3 protein, called by TCRdb with MiXCR from the reads. The table lists tens of thousands of distinct CDR3 sequences, about 48% of them singletons. These data belong to a study of T cell repertoires in cytomegalovirus infection. Study context: HLA-C-restricted CMV epitopes, recently identified, and well-studied HLA-B-restricted ones were used by the study. Evidence of both CMV infection and a matching HLA type came from public TCR beta signatures. Overall study results and limits: Public TCR beta family frequency separated CMV-and-HLA carriers, including in an independent cohort.

The rearrangement uses TRBV29-1 and TRBJ2-2; D is undetermined. Here the sequenced sample was CD8+ T cells from cultured PBMCs, taken from culture after CMV antigen stimulation. The TCR comes from a human donor in good health (CMV status not recorded). Some clones in this sample may be carry-over from other donors' samples. The CDR3 nucleotides read TGCAGCGCCCAAGGATCCGGGGAGCTGTTTTTT. It specifies CSAQGSGELFF.